The T cell receptor beta chain described here comes from a study of T cell repertoires in cytomegalovirus infection. Across the whole study: Public signatures in TCR beta pointed to CMV infection and matching HLA type. Findings and limits, study-wide: Dominating the ex vivo response were HLA-C-restricted CMV-specific TCR beta clonotypes.

TCRdb passed the reads through MiXCR, listing each CDR3 protein once. The data contain about 150,000 distinct CDR3 sequences, about a quarter of them singletons. The CDR3 contains 14 residues. Germline lookup yields CDR1 MNHNY and CDR2 SVGAGI (reference sequence). V was shortened by 1 base and J by 3 bases, with 9 bases between the two germline ends. Of note for this clonotype: Antigen specificity is unknown.

The chain combines TRBV6-6 with TRBJ1-1; D is undetermined. The sequence came from a human donor in good health (CMV status not recorded). Some clones in this sample may be carry-over from other donors' samples. Sequencing was done on a sample of PBMCs. CDR3 sequence: CASSYLGRDTEAFF. CDR3 nucleotides: TGTGCCAGCAGTTACTTGGGAAGGGACACTGAAGCTTTCTTT.